The sequence of this T cell receptor beta chain was determined in a study of T cells in Graves' hyperthyroidism and ophthalmopathy (dated by TCRdb to about 2019). The study in broad terms: Peripheral blood samples were taken at the time of initial diagnosis, prior to any treatment. The paper describes TCR Vbeta CDR3 sequencing of 135 peripheral blood samples, made up of 43 ophthalmopathy patients, approximately 73 hyperthyroidism patients and 17 progressor patients. In more than five Graves' hyperthyroidism patients, the study also compared T-cell repertoires from thyroid tissue with T-cell repertoires from blood. A discovery cohort of approximately 100 patients, 43 with Graves' ophthalmopathy and roughly 59 with stable Graves' hyperthyroidism, was used to find distinguishing TCR V-J signatures. The roughly 90 discovery patients were divided at random into training and test sets in a 7:3 ratio. Following sampling, methimazole starting at 30 mg daily was given to hyperthyroidism patients, and high-dose intravenous methylprednisolone was given to ophthalmopathy patients. Whether ophthalmopathy could be predicted prospectively was tested in an independent validation cohort made up of 18 to 20 hyperthyroidism patients plus 17 patients who later progressed to ophthalmopathy. Study-wide conclusions, independent of this receptor: In validation, the model predicted progression to ophthalmopathy with 55% to 71% sensitivity and 72% to 85% specificity, a median of 6.5 months before onset. No statistical method was used to fix the sample size in advance, and group allocation was not hidden from the investigators. Blood samples also contained most of the expanded thyroid clonotypes (frequency above 0.001), which suggests that blood repertoires may reflect thyroid immune responses. A model built on a 13 V-J signature distinguished ophthalmopathy from stable hyperthyroidism, reaching roughly 88% sensitivity and under 84% specificity in cross-validation and 80%/75% in testing.

The TCR beta CDR3 regions were amplified from the RNA transcripts. For the first round of RT-PCR on the TCR CDR3, the HTBI primer set was used together with the Qiagen OneStep RT-PCR kit. A second multiplex PCR round built the libraries, followed by size selection and purification. The libraries were sequenced on an Illumina HiSeq2000 using paired-end 100 bp reads. The study's own analysis went as follows. Raw data were processed with SOAPnuke, discarding reads with adapters, uncalled bases, mean Phred below 15, or no exact constant-primer or identifier match. High-quality paired reads were merged with COPE v1.2.5, and unique nucleotide sequences were defined as clonotypes. Clonotypes were aligned to IMGT TRBV, TRBD and TRBJ reference segments using MiTCR v1.1. The analysis was restricted to V-J combinations with a frequency above 0.0001, which together covered 99.2% of the repertoires. A TCS score was defined as the ratio of F50 (clonal expansion) to E x V (chaos), with BLOSUM62-based TCRdist applied between CDR3 peptides within each V-J. Welch's t-statistics and random forest reduced 500 to 650 V-J features to 13, which were used in a naive Bayes classifier (R e1071). The public sequencing data were trimmed at Q25 with fastp and processed into clonotypes with MiXCR by TCRdb, which kept only in-frame beta chains. Rows with a matching CDR3 protein are joined into one entry that keeps the most common DNA and genes. The V and J calls come from TCRdb's annotation, not from the publication. The sample contains about 600,000 distinct CDR3 sequences, roughly 15% of them found a single time. The top ten clonotypes cover about an eighth of the sample.

In the ophthalmopathy patients, disease was moderately to severely active, with a Clinical Activity Score of 3 or more, a NOSPECS grade of 4 or more, and a duration of less than 3 months. Exclusion was applied to patients with uncontrolled infections, other autoimmune diseases, pregnancy or lactation. Diagnoses relied on clinical symptoms, serum thyroxine and TRAb, thyroid ultrasound and orbital computed tomography. PBMCs were separated from roughly 10 ml of fresh peripheral blood using Ficoll-Paque density gradient centrifugation. Total RNA was extracted with Trizol reagent, and quality was checked on an Agilent 2100 Bioanalyzer. From a lookup of the germline V gene (reference sequence), CDR1 and CDR2 are MNHEY and SMNVEV. The CDR3, from cysteine to phenylalanine, totals 14 residues. Only the CDR3 portion is preserved as DNA: 42 bases, with reading frame beginning at the first base. The junction shows trimming of 6 bases on V and 9 bases on J, plus 18 bases between the germline ends.

About this clonotype itself: Its antigen specificity is not known. No base qualities exist here, and no much larger clone lies one base off it.

This receptor chain uses TRBV27 and TRBJ1-5; D gene: possibly TRBD1, on 6 matching bases. The receptor was isolated from a woman in her fifties or sixties with Graves' ophthalmopathy. Source material: blood. The CDR3 loop reads CASRPDRRGGPQHF. The nucleotides read TGTGCCAGCAGGCCTGACAGGCGCGGGGGGCCCCAGCATTTT.